This TCR beta chain is from a study of patients and donors after allogeneic stem cell transplantation. TCRdb recomputed calls from the RT-PCR reads with MiXCR, one row per CDR3 protein. The data contain about 960,000 distinct CDR3 sequences, 15% to 20% of them singletons. The CDR3 has 14 amino acids. V was cut by 0 bases and J by 5 bases, with 11 bases left in between. From germline, CDR1 is GTSNPN and CDR2 SVGIG (reference sequence). This chain uses TRBV30 with TRBJ1-5; weak D call: TRBD1 (6 bases). The specimen sequenced was blood, either unsorted or a sorted T cell fraction (not recorded which). The source is a human donor who was either an allogeneic HSCT recipient or a stem cell or donor lymphocyte infusion donor (not recorded which). It is not recorded whose cells these are; they may come from a transplant donor. The DNA for the CDR3 is TGTGCCTGGAGTGTAATGGGGGCGGATCAGCCCCAGCATTTT. Protein: CAWSVMGADQPQHF. The variable domain in full, with the rest retrieved from reference TRBV30 and TRBJ1-5, is SQTIHQWPATLVQPVGSPLSLECTVEGTSNPNLYWYRQAAGRGLQLLFYSVGIGQISSEVPQNLSASRPQDRQFILSSKKLLLSDSGFYLCAWSVMGADQPQHFGDGTRLSIL.